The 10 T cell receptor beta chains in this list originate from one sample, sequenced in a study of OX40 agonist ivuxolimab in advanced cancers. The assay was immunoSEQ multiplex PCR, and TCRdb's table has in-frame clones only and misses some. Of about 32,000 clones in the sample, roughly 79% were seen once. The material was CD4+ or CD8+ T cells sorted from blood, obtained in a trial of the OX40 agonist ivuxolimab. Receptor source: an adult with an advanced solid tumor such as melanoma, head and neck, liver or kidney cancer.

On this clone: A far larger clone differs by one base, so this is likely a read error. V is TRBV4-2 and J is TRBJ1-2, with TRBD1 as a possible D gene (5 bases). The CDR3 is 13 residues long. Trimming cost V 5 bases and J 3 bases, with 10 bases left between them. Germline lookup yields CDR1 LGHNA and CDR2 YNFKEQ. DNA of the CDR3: TGTGCCAGCAGCTTCGGGGGGGACTATGGCTACACCTTC. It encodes CASSFGGDYGYTF.

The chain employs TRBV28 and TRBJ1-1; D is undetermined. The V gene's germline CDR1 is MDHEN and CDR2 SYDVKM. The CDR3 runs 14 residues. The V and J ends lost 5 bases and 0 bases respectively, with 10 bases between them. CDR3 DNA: TGTGCCAGCAGTATTATAGGCTTGAACACTGAAGCTTTCTTT. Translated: CASSIIGLNTEAFF.

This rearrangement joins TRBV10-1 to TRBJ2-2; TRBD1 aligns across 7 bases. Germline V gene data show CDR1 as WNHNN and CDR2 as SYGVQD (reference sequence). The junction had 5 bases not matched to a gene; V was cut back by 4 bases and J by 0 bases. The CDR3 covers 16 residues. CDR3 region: CASSGRDSPNTGELFF. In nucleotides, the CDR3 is TGCGCCAGCAGTGGCCGGGACAGTCCGAACACCGGGGAGCTGTTTTTT.

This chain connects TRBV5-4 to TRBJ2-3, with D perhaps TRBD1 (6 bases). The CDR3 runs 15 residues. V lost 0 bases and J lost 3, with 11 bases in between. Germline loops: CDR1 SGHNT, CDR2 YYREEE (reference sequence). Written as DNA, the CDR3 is TGTGCCAGCAGCTTGGCAGGGGCAGGTACAGATACGCAGTATTTT. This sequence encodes CASSLAGAGTDTQYF.

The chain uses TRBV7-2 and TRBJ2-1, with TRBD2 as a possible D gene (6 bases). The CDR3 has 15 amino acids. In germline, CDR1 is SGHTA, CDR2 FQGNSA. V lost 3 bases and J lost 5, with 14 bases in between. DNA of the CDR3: TGTGCCAGCAGCTTGACCGGGGGTTGGAACAATGAGCAGTTCTTC. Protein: CASSLTGGWNNEQFF.

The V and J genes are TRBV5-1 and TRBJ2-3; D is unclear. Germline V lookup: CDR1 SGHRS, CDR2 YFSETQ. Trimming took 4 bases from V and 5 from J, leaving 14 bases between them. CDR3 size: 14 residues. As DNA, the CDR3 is TGCGCCAGCAGCAAGTCAACAGCTCTAGATACGCAGTATTTT. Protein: CASSKSTALDTQYF.

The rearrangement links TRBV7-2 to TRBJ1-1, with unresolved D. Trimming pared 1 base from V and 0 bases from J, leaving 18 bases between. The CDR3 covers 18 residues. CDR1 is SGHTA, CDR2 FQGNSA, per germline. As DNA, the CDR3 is TGTGCCAGCAGCTTAGATACGGCAGGACCAACTATGAACACTGAAGCTTTCTTT. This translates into CASSLDTAGPTMNTEAFF.

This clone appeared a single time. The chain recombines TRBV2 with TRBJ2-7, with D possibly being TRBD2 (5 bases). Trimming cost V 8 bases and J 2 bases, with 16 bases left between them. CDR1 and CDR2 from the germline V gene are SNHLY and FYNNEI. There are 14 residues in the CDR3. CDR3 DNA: TGTGCCAGCGGGTCAAGGAGGAGGCCCTACGAGCAGTACTTC. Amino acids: CASGSRRRPYEQYF.

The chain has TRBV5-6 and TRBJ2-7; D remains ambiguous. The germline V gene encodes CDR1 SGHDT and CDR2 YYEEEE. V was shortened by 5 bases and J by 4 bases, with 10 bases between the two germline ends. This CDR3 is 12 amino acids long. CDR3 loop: CASRTMGYEQYF. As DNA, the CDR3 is TGTGCCAGCAGGACCATGGGATACGAGCAGTACTTC.

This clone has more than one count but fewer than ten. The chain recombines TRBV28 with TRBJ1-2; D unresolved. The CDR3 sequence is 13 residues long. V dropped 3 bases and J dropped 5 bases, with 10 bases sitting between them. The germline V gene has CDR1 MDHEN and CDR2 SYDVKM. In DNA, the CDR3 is TGTGCCAGCAGTTTGTTCGGGGTTTATGGCTACACCTTC. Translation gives CASSLFGVYGYTF.